Listed below are T cell receptor beta chains from one sample, sequenced in a study of blood T cell repertoires in COVID-19. Here immunoSEQ multiplex PCR was the method, and the copy in TCRdb shows in-frame clones only, minus some. The sample contains 35,000 to 45,000 clones, 70% to 85% of which appear only once. Sequencing input: peripheral blood. Receptors originate from an elderly woman with acute or convalescent COVID-19. Both conserved end residues are part of each CDR3. The order of the fields is D gene, J gene, V gene, clone size, CDR3 length, CDR3 protein, CDR3 DNA. D genes are given only for firm matches. Rows give clone size only sometimes, using once, few, many, or a class for an expanded clone.

TRBD2 TRBJ2-5 TRBV15 NA 16 CATSPRAGVWEETQYF TGTGCCACCAGCCCCCGAGCGGGAGTATGGGAGGAGACCCAGTACTTC
TRBD1 TRBJ2-7 TRBV27 once 14 CASSFAGDRVEQYF TGTGCCAGCAGTTTCGCGGGGGACAGGGTCGAGCAGTACTTC
TRBD2 TRBJ2-7 TRBV9 NA 16 CASSGFGTSGVLEQYF TGTGCCAGCAGCGGTTTCGGGACTAGCGGAGTCTTAGAGCAGTACTTC
TRBD2 TRBJ2-2 TRBV28 NA 14 CASRRGAATGELFF TGTGCCAGCAGGCGGGGGGCAGCCACCGGGGAGCTGTTTTTT
TRBD1 TRBJ1-1 TRBV28 NA 13 CASRPPGQFEAFF TGTGCCAGCAGGCCTCCGGGACAGTTTGAAGCTTTCTTT
NA TRBJ2-7 TRBV7-9 NA 14 CASRMSASSYEQYF TGTGCCAGCAGAATGTCAGCGAGCTCCTACGAGCAGTACTTC
NA TRBJ1-2 TRBV4-1 NA 14 CASSQETVALGYTF TGCGCCAGCAGCCAGGAGACAGTTGCCTTGGGCTACACCTTC
TRBD2 TRBJ2-3 TRBV18 few 17 CASSPTLAGGGTDTQYF TGTGCCAGCTCACCAACTCTAGCGGGAGGGGGCACAGATACGCAGTATTTT
TRBD2 TRBJ2-1 TRBV15 NA 16 CATSRDEGTSNNEQFF TGTGCCACCAGCAGAGATGAGGGGACTAGTAACAATGAGCAGTTCTTC
NA TRBJ2-1 TRBV5-1 NA 16 CASAISPRDTYNEQFF TGCGCCAGCGCCATCTCGCCCCGGGACACCTACAATGAGCAGTTCTTC
TRBD1 TRBJ2-2 TRBV19 NA 14 CASRSDRGAGELFF TGTGCCAGTAGATCCGACAGGGGTGCCGGGGAGCTGTTTTTT
TRBD1 TRBJ1-5 TRBV6-2/TRBV6-3 NA 15 CASSQGVEVNQPQHF TGTGCCAGCAGCCAGGGGGTTGAGGTAAATCAGCCCCAGCATTTT
NA TRBJ2-3 TRBV28 NA 13 CASSLPITDTQYF TGTGCCAGCAGTTTACCTATCACAGATACGCAGTATTTT
NA TRBJ2-7 TRBV30 NA 16 CAWKPPFVGVGSEQYF TGTGCCTGGAAACCCCCGTTCGTGGGCGTTGGATCCGAGCAGTACTTC
NA TRBJ1-1 TRBV28 NA 15 CASSLDSRVGTEAFF TGTGCCAGCAGTTTGGATTCCCGGGTTGGCACTGAAGCTTTCTTT
TRBD1 TRBJ1-5 TRBV5-6 NA 13 CASSFNRGQPQHF TGTGCCAGCAGCTTCAACAGGGGCCAGCCCCAGCATTTT
NA TRBJ1-6 TRBV7-2 once 15 CASSLGRAEDSPLHF TGTGCCAGCAGCCTCGGGAGGGCCGAGGATTCACCCCTCCACTTT
NA TRBJ1-1 TRBV3-1/TRBV3-2 NA 12 CASSQGNTEAFF TGTGCCAGCAGCCAGGGCAACACTGAAGCTTTCTTT
TRBD1 TRBJ1-2 TRBV7-9 NA 13 CASSSRDSYGYTF TGTGCCAGCAGTTCCCGGGACAGCTATGGCTACACCTTC
NA TRBJ1-6 TRBV9 once 13 CASSHGTNSPLHF TGTGCCAGCAGCCACGGGACAAACTCACCCCTCCACTTT
TRBD1 TRBJ1-4 TRBV6-5 NA 15 CASSYSGQGWEKLFF TGTGCCAGCAGTTACTCGGGACAGGGGTGGGAAAAACTGTTTTTT